The sequence of this T cell receptor (beta chain) was determined in a study of T cell responses to AZD1222 COVID-19 vaccine. The repertoire was sequenced with immunoSEQ multiplex PCR; TCRdb's copy has only in-frame clones and lacks some. Among roughly 120,000 clones listed, roughly 85% were seen once. The V gene end was trimmed by 0 bases and the J gene end by 4 bases; junction bases not matched to a gene: 8. This CDR3 region has 16 residues. Germline V gives CDR1 SGHRS, CDR2 YFSETQ. The material sequenced was peripheral blood, taken on day 0 of MenACWY control vaccination. This chain connects TRBV5-1 to TRBJ1-2, with TRBD1 matching 8 bases. The clonotype was recovered from an adult in good health. The CDR3 nucleotides are TGCGCCAGCAGCTTGGAGGCTGCAGGGGGCGTCTATGGCTACACCTTC. This translates into CASSLEAAGGVYGYTF. Complete variable domain (other parts from reference TRBV5-1 and TRBJ1-2): KAGVTQTPRYLIKTRGQQVTLSCSPISGHRSVSWYQQTPGQGLQFLFEYFSETQRNKGNFPGRFSGRQFSNSRSEMNVSTLELGDSALYLCASSLEAAGGVYGYTFGSGTRLTVV.